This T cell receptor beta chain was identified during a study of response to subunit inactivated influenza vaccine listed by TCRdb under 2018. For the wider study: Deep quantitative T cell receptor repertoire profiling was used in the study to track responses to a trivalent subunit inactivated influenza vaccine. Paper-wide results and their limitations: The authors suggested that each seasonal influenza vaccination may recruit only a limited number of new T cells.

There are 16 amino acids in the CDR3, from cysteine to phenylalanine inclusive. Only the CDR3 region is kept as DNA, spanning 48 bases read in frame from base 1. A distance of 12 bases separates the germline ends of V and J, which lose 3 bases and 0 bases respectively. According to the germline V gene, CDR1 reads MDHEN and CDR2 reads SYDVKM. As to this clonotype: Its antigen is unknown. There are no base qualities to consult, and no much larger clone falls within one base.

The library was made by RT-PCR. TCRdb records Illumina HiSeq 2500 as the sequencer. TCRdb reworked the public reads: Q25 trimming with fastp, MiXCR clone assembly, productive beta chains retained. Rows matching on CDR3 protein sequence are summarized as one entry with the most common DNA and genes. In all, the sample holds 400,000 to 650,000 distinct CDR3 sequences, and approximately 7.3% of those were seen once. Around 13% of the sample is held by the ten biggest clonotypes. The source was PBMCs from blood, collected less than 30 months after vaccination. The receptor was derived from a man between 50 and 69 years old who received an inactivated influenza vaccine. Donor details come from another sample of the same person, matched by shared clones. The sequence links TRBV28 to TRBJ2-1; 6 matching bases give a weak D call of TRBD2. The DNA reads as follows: TGTGCCAGCAGTTTTGCGGGATTGAGCTCCTACAATGAGCAGTTCTTC. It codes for CASSFAGLSSYNEQFF.